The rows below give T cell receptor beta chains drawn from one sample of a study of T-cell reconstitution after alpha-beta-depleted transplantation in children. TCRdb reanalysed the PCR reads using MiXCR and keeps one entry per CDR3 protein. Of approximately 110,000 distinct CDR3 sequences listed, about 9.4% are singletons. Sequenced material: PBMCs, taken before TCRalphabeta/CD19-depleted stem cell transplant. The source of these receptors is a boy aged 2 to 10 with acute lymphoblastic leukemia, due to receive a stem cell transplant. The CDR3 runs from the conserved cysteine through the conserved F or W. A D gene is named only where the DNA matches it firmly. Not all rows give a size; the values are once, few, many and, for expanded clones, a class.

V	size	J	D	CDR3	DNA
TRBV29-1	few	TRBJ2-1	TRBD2	CSVDGRGVYNEQFF	TGCAGCGTCGACGGGCGGGGGGTCTACAATGAGCAGTTCTTC
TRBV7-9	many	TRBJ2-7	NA	CASSTTGREYF	TGTGCCAGCAGCACGACAGGTCGGGAGTACTTC
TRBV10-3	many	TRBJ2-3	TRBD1	CAISRTGASGDTQYF	TGTGCCATCAGTAGGACAGGGGCGAGCGGAGATACGCAGTATTTT
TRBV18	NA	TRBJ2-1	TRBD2	CASSPKWTSEREQFF	TGTGCCAGCTCACCAAAGTGGACTAGCGAACGGGAGCAGTTCTTC
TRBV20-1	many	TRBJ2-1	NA	CSASGPGNNEQFF	TGCAGTGCTAGTGGGCCGGGGAACAATGAGCAGTTCTTC
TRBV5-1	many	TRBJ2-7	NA	CASSLGTGSSYEQYF	TGCGCCAGCAGCTTAGGAACTGGAAGCTCCTACGAGCAGTACTTC
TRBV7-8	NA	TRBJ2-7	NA	CASSLVRSAYEQYF	TGTGCCAGCAGCTTAGTGAGGTCGGCCTACGAGCAGTACTTC
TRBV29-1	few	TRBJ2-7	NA	CSVEGGQPYEQYF	TGCAGCGTTGAGGGAGGCCAACCCTACGAGCAGTACTTC
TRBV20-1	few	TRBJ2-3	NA	CSAGSVHFKSTDTQYF	TGCAGTGCGGGGAGCGTACACTTTAAAAGCACAGATACGCAGTATTTT
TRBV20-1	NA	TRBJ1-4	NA	CSARPVGRSNEKLFF	TGCAGTGCTAGACCCGTAGGGAGGAGTAATGAAAAACTGTTTTTT
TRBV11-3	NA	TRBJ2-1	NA	CASSKGDEQFF	TGTGCCAGCAGCAAGGGGGATGAGCAGTTCTTC
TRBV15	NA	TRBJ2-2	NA	CATSTGASNTGELFF	TGTGCCACCAGCACAGGGGCATCGAACACCGGGGAGCTGTTTTTT
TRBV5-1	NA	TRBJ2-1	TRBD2	CASSYPNFTGGGNEQFF	TGCGCCAGCAGCTACCCCAACTTTACGGGAGGGGGGAATGAGCAGTTCTTC
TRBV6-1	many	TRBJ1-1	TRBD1	CASSGQGYTEAFF	TGTGCCAGCAGTGGACAGGGGTACACTGAAGCTTTCTTT
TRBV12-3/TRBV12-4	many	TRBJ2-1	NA	CASSQEDLAVAYNEQFF	TGTGCCAGCAGTCAAGAGGATCTAGCAGTGGCCTACAATGAGCAGTTCTTC
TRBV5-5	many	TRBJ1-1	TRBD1	CASSKDRIQLNTEAFF	TGTGCCAGCAGCAAGGACAGGATACAATTGAACACTGAAGCTTTCTTT
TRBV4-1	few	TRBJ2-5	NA	CASSPQGLKETQYF	TGCGCCAGCAGCCCCCAGGGTCTTAAAGAGACCCAGTACTTC
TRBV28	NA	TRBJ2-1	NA	CASSFTGRNEQFF	TGTGCCAGCAGTTTTACGGGGAGGAATGAGCAGTTCTTC
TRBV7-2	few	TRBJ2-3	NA	CASSFGPADTQYF	TGTGCCAGCAGCTTTGGACCGGCAGATACGCAGTATTTT
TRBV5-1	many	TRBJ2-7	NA	CASSLVVQGPYEQYF	TGCGCCAGCAGCTTGGTTGTGCAGGGACCCTACGAGCAGTACTTC
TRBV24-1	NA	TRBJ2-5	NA	CATSEAGWETQYF	TGTGCCACCAGTGAAGCAGGGTGGGAGACCCAGTACTTC
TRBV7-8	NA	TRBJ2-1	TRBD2	CASSLGSSGYNEQFF	TGTGCCAGCAGCTTAGGGTCTAGCGGTTACAATGAGCAGTTCTTC
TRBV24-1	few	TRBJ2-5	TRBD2	CATRPAGTSGEETQYF	TGTGCCACCAGGCCTGCTGGGACTAGCGGGGAAGAGACCCAGTACTTC
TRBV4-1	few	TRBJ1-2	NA	CASSQDKEDAYISRYGYTF	TGCGCCAGCAGCCAAGATAAGGAGGACGCCTACATCTCTCGCTATGGCTACACCTTC
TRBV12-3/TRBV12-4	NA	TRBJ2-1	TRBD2	CASSSRGVAGYEQFF	TGTGCCAGCAGTTCCCGCGGAGTAGCGGGATATGAGCAGTTCTTC
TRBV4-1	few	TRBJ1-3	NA	CASSQVLGDGNTIYF	TGCGCCAGCAGCCAAGTTTTAGGGGATGGAAACACCATATATTTT
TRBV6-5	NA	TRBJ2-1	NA	CASSYSRGEQFF	TGTGCCAGCAGTTACTCTAGGGGTGAGCAGTTCTTC
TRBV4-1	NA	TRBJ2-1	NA	CASSPEGSSSSYNEQFF	TGCGCCAGCAGCCCAGAGGGGTCTTCGAGCTCCTACAATGAGCAGTTCTTC
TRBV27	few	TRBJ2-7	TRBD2	CASSFISTSAYEQYF	TGTGCCAGCAGTTTTATTTCGACTAGCGCGTACGAGCAGTACTTC
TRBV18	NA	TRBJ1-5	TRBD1	CASSWRQGDNQPQHF	TGTGCCAGCTCATGGAGACAGGGGGACAATCAGCCCCAGCATTTT
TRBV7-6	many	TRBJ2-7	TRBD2	CASSLGLAGEEGYEQYF	TGTGCCAGCAGCTTGGGACTAGCGGGAGAGGAGGGCTACGAGCAGTACTTC
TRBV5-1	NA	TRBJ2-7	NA	CASSLWSGDRSRSYEQYF	TGCGCCAGCAGCTTATGGTCGGGAGACAGGAGTCGTAGCTACGAGCAGTACTTC
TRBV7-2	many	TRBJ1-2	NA	CASSLGGTINYGYTF	TGTGCCAGCAGCTTAGGGGGGACCATTAACTATGGCTACACCTTC
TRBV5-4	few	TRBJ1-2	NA	CASSFVDSSYGYTF	TGTGCCAGCAGCTTTGTGGACAGCTCCTATGGCTACACCTTC
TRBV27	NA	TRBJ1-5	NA	CASSLSNGFNQPQHF	TGTGCCAGCAGTTTATCGAACGGATTCAATCAGCCCCAGCATTTT
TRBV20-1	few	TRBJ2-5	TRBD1	CSAREPTGELSRYSDLRQETQYF	TGCAGTGCTAGAGAACCCACAGGGGAGTTGTCGAGGTATTCAGATTTACGCCAAGAGACCCAGTACTTC
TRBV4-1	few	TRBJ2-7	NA	CASSQDFSEPFYEQYF	TGCGCCAGCAGCCAAGATTTTAGCGAACCTTTTTACGAGCAGTACTTC
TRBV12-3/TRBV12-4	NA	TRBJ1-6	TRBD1	CASSLEGQYNSPLHF	TGTGCCAGCAGTTTAGAGGGACAGTATAATTCACCCCTCCACTTT
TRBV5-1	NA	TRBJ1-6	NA	CASSLGSSFYNSPLHF	TGCGCCAGCAGCTTGGGTTCCAGCTTCTATAATTCACCCCTCCACTTT
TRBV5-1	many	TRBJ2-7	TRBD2	CASSLWTSGISYEQYF	TGCGCCAGCAGCCTCTGGACTAGCGGGATTTCCTACGAGCAGTACTTC
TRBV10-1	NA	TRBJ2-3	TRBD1	CASSESRTGGTDTQYF	TGCGCCAGCAGTGAAAGTAGGACAGGGGGCACAGATACGCAGTATTTT
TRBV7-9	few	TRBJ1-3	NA	CASSLSGSGNTIYF	TGTGCCAGCAGCTTAAGCGGTTCTGGAAACACCATATATTTT
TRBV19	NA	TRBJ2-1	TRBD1	CASSIGTGTDEQFF	TGTGCCAGTAGTATTGGGACAGGGACAGATGAGCAGTTCTTC
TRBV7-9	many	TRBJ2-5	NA	CASSLLGLQETQYF	TGTGCCAGCAGCCTCCTCGGACTCCAAGAGACCCAGTACTTC